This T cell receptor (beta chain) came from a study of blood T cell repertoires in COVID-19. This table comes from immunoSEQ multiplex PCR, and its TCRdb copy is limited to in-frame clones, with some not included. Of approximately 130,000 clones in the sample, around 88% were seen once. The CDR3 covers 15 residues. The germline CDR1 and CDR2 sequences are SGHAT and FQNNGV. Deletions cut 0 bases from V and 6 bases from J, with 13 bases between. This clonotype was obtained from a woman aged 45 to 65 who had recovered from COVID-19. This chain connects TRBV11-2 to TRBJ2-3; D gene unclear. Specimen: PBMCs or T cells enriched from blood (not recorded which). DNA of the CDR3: TGTGCCAGCAGCTTAGAGGCCATGGTTCTTGATACGCAGTATTTT. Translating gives CASSLEAMVLDTQYF.